Below, one TCR beta chain is given with its context. Its antigen is not known. V lost 7 bases, J lost 0 bases, and 17 bases lay in between. Germline-derived CDR1 and CDR2 are SGDLS and YYNGEE. The CDR3 covers 16 residues. TCRdb keeps only in-frame clones here, not all; method: immunoSEQ multiplex PCR. The sample has tens of thousands of clones; about 70% are singletons. In the ViraFEST assay, antigen-specific CD4+ clonotypes were identified by expansion after peptide-pool stimulation. On day 10 of culture, CD4+ T cells were separated out. The sample comes from a study of vaccination effects on CD4 cells after COVID-19. Study results and caveats: Late after vaccination, infection- and vaccine-induced clones showed marked clonal contraction.

The material was CD4+ T cells from PBMCs cultured with HCoV-229E spike peptides, obtained before COVID-19 vaccination. This TCR was recovered from a human donor who received a COVID-19 vaccine. The chain links TRBV9 to TRBJ1-3; a weak D match, TRBD1 (6 bases). The CDR3 region has the DNA TGTGCCAGCGCCCCGGGGGCAATCCGCTCTGGAAACACCATATATTTT. This encodes CASAPGAIRSGNTIYF.